Presented here are 19 T cell receptor beta chains from one specimen sequenced in a study of blood T cell repertoires in COVID-19 (dated by TCRdb to the early 2020s). The library was generated by the immunoSEQ multiplex PCR assay. The source is immuneACCESS, and TCRdb retained only in-frame sequences with V and J called. Part of the clones is not carried over; for the studies checked, unresolved V genes explain less than half of this, and the remainder is unexplained. The sample data list fewer than 300,000 clones, and around 86% of these were observed just once. 13% of the sample is held by the ten biggest clonotypes. The sample consisted of peripheral blood. These receptor sequences come from a human donor in a cohort sampled during active COVID-19.

This chain links TRBV19 with TRBJ1-2; weak D call: TRBD1 (5 bases). Trimming pared 8 bases from V and 5 bases from J, leaving 15 bases between. The CDR3 contains 13 residues. The germline V gene has CDR1 LNHDA and CDR2 SQIVND (reference sequence). The DNA of the CDR3 is TGTGCCAGTGGGCAGGGCCGCGTGTATGGCTACACCTTC. Amino acid sequence: CASGQGRVYGYTF.

This chain joins TRBV10-2 and TRBJ2-3; 14 positions agree with TRBD2. Germline V lookup: CDR1 WSHSY, CDR2 SAAADI. The junction had 4 bases not matched to a gene; V was cut back by 2 bases and J by 9 bases. The CDR3 spans 15 residues. The CDR3 region is CASSEEGLAGVTQYF. The DNA for the CDR3 is TGCGCCAGCAGTGAGGAGGGACTAGCGGGAGTAACGCAGTATTTT.

This rearrangement joins TRBV18 to TRBJ2-7, with a tentative D call TRBD2 (6 bases). With 3 bases removed from V and 2 bases from J, the gap between germline ends came to 14 bases. There are 15 residues in the CDR3. Germline values: CDR1 KGHSH, CDR2 LQKENI. CDR3 protein: CASSPGGPQTYEQYF. CDR3 DNA: TGTGCCAGCTCACCGGGGGGTCCGCAGACCTACGAGCAGTACTTC. The variable domain in full, completed from reference TRBV18 and TRBJ2-7, reads NAGVMQNPRHLVRRRGQEARLRCSPMKGHSHVYWYRQLPEEGLKFMVYLQKENIIDESGMPKERFSAEFPKEGPSILRIQQVVRGDSAAYFCASSPGGPQTYEQYFGPGTRLTVT.

The rearrangement links TRBV11-2 to TRBJ1-2, with D perhaps TRBD1 (5 bases). Between the trimmed V and J ends, which lost 5 bases and 10 bases, there was a span of 20 bases. Germline assignment: CDR1 SGHAT and CDR2 FQNNGV. This CDR3 is 14 amino acids long. The CDR3 is CASSPSDSRQSYTF. CDR3 sequence (DNA): TGTGCCAGCAGCCCATCCGACTCTAGACAGTCCTACACCTTC.

This clone was picked up a small number of times. V gene TRBV3-1 (or the pseudogene TRBV3-2) combines with J gene TRBJ2-1, with 8 bases that match TRBD2. Germline V gives CDR1 LGHDT, CDR2 YNNKEL (reference sequence). V lost 1 base to trimming and J lost 2 bases; unmatched junction nucleotides: 7. This CDR3 comprises 17 residues. The DNA for the CDR3 is TGTGCCAGCAGCCAAGTGGAGCTAGCGGGTGCCTACAATGAGCAGTTCTTC. Translated: CASSQVELAGAYNEQFF.

In nucleotides, the CDR3 is TGCAGCGTTGTTAGTGGTATGGAGACCCAGTACTTC. It translates to CSVVSGMETQYF. V gene TRBV29-1 combines with J gene TRBJ2-5; D is uncertain. The length of the CDR3 is 12 residues. Germline lookup yields CDR1 SQVTM and CDR2 ANQGSEA. V lost 4 bases to trimming and J lost 5 bases, with 11 bases between them.

This chain links TRBV19 with TRBJ1-4; D is unresolved. There are 15 residues in the CDR3. Trimming pared 9 bases from V and 6 bases from J, leaving 20 bases between. Germline assignment: CDR1 LNHDA and CDR2 SQIVND (reference sequence). CDR3 sequence: CASVRGSTGDEKLFF. CDR3 DNA: TGTGCCAGCGTACGTGGGTCAACCGGGGATGAAAAACTGTTTTTT. The full variable domain, in which reference TRBV19 and TRBJ1-4 provide the parts outside the CDR3, is DGGITQSPKYLFRKEGQNVTLSCEQNLNHDAMYWYRQDPGQGLRLIYYSQIVNDFQKGDIAEGYSVSREKKESFPLTVTSAQKNPTAFYLCASVRGSTGDEKLFFGSGTQLSVL.

Note on this clone: Other DNA variants within this sample encode the same CDR3. The DNA for the CDR3 is TGTGCCAGTAGTATGACGGGGGGGAATCAGCCCCAGCATTTT. Translation gives CASSMTGGNQPQHF. V and J are TRBV19 and TRBJ1-5; tentative D call: TRBD1 (5 bases). Trimming pared 3 bases from V and 4 bases from J, leaving 10 bases between. Germline values: CDR1 LNHDA, CDR2 SQIVND (reference sequence). This CDR3 spans 14 amino acids.

The chain recombines TRBV20-1 with TRBJ1-3; no clear D gene. This CDR3 is 11 amino acids long. The germline CDR1 and CDR2 sequences are DFQATT and SNEGSKA (reference sequence). CDR3 sequence reads: CGGGSGNTIYF. In nucleotides, the CDR3 is TGCGGAGGTGGGTCCGGAAACACCATATATTTT.

The CDR3 sequence is CASKGQSINQPQHF. The CDR3 bases are TGTGCCAGCAAAGGACAGAGCATCAATCAGCCCCAGCATTTT. V and J are TRBV2 and TRBJ1-5; maybe TRBD1 (6 bases). Germline V gene data show CDR1 as SNHLY and CDR2 as FYNNEI. The ends were cut back, 7 bases at V and 3 bases at J, with 13 bases in the middle. The CDR3 has 14 residues.

The gene calls are TRBV25-1 and TRBJ2-5, with D possibly matching TRBD1 (6 bases). Trimming left V 3 bases short and J 2 bases short, with 13 bases between. This CDR3 has 15 residues. Germline V CDR1 and CDR2: MGHDK, SYGVNS. The CDR3: CASSDPTGLQETQYF. CDR3 coding DNA: TGTGCCAGCAGTGACCCGACAGGTCTTCAAGAGACCCAGTACTTC.

The chain links TRBV2 to TRBJ2-1; 9 positions match TRBD1. With V trimmed by 5 bases and J by 5 bases, 22 bases remained unmatched. Per germline, CDR1 SNHLY and CDR2 FYNNEI. The CDR3 runs 20 residues. DNA of the CDR3: TGTGCCAGCAGTCCCCAGGGACGAACAGGGGGCCGTTACAATAACAATGAGCAGTTCTTC. It encodes CASSPQGRTGGRYNNNEQFF. The entire variable domain, with the rest obtained from reference TRBV2 and TRBJ2-1, is as follows: EPEVTQTPSHQVTQMGQEVILRCVPISNHLYFYWYRQILGQKVEFLVSFYNNEISEKSEIFDDQFSVERPDGSNFTLKIRSTKLEDSAMYFCASSPQGRTGGRYNNNEQFFGPGTRLTVL.

This clone was recorded only once. The chain has TRBV3-1 (or the pseudogene TRBV3-2) and TRBJ1-2; the D gene is possibly TRBD1 (6 bases). CDR1 LGHDT and CDR2 YNNKEL come from the germline V gene (reference sequence). The CDR3 has 13 amino acids. Trimming left V 0 bases short and J 7 bases short, with 9 bases between. CDR3 region: CASSQDTGSGYTF. In DNA, the CDR3 is TGTGCCAGCAGCCAAGATACAGGGTCTGGCTACACCTTC.

The chain combines TRBV5-1 with TRBJ1-4, with 8 bases identical to TRBD1. CDR1 is SGHRS, CDR2 YFSETQ, per germline. The CDR3 has 16 amino acids. V gave up 4 bases and J gave up 2 bases; unmatched junction bases: 7. CDR3 loop: CASSIGQGGTNEKLFF. The CDR3 DNA sequence: TGCGCCAGCAGCATTGGACAGGGTGGGACTAATGAAAAACTGTTTTTT. Using reference TRBV5-1 and TRBJ1-4 for the parts outside the CDR3, the full variable domain is KAGVTQTPRYLIKTRGQQVTLSCSPISGHRSVSWYQQTPGQGLQFLFEYFSETQRNKGNFPGRFSGRQFSNSRSEMNVSTLELGDSALYLCASSIGQGGTNEKLFFGSGTQLSVL.

The chain couples TRBV23-1 to TRBJ1-5; 10 nucleotides line up with TRBD1. TRBV23-1 is sorted into the ORF group, with uncertain function. CDR3 size: 20 residues. The junction had 13 bases not matched to a gene; V was cut back by 2 bases and J by 0 bases. In DNA, the CDR3 is TGCGCCAGCAGTCAAAAAATCTCCGGGACAGGGGAATATAGCAATCAGCCCCAGCATTTT. Protein sequence: CASSQKISGTGEYSNQPQHF.

At least ten counts were recorded for this clone. This rearrangement joins TRBV6-5 to TRBJ1-1, with 7 bases matching TRBD1. J lost 5 bases, V lost 6 bases, and 9 bases had no gene match. Germline CDR1 reads MNHEY; CDR2 reads SVGAGI. The CDR3 is 14 residues long. CDR3 in DNA: TGTGCCAGCAGCCAGACAGGGATGGTAACTGAAGCTTTCTTT. Its protein product is CASSQTGMVTEAFF.

V and J are TRBV12-3 or TRBV12-4 and TRBJ2-2; weak D call: TRBD1 (5 bases). With 6 bases removed from V and 7 bases from J, the gap between germline ends came to 9 bases. This CDR3 is 12 amino acids long. The CDR3 bases are TGTGCCAGCAGACAGGTTGTCGGGGAGCTGTTTTTT. Protein product: CASRQVVGELFF.

V gene TRBV19 combines with J gene TRBJ1-1; D is uncertain. The CDR3 has 16 residues. Germline CDR1 is LNHDA and CDR2 is SQIVND (reference sequence). Trimming pared 6 bases from V and 4 bases from J, leaving 21 bases between. CDR3 protein: CASSFLNFGVRTEAFF. Written as DNA, the CDR3 is TGTGCCAGTAGCTTCCTCAATTTTGGAGTCCGCACTGAAGCTTTCTTT. The full variable domain, with the rest looked up from reference TRBV19 and TRBJ1-1, is DGGITQSPKYLFRKEGQNVTLSCEQNLNHDAMYWYRQDPGQGLRLIYYSQIVNDFQKGDIAEGYSVSREKKESFPLTVTSAQKNPTAFYLCASSFLNFGVRTEAFFGQGTRLTVV.

The chain links TRBV6-5 to TRBJ1-4, with D perhaps TRBD1 (5 bases). With 6 bases removed from V and 7 bases from J, the gap between germline ends came to 15 bases. CDR1 and CDR2 from the germline V gene are MNHEY and SVGAGI. The CDR3 spans 14 residues. Here the CDR3 reads CASRWGTEGEKLFF. Written as DNA, the CDR3 is TGTGCCAGCAGATGGGGGACGGAGGGTGAAAAACTGTTTTTT.